These 21 T cell receptor beta chains came from one sample sequenced in a study of control samples from healthy donors and cancer patients. Here immunoSEQ multiplex PCR was the method, and the copy in TCRdb shows in-frame clones only, minus some. The repertoire table contains about 190,000 clones. What was sequenced was blood. The receptor set was obtained from a woman between 25 and 40 years old in good health.

The J gene is TRBJ1-2, the V gene TRBV20-1; D remains unclear. This CDR3 has 12 residues. Germline loops: CDR1 DFQATT, CDR2 SNEGSKA (reference sequence). V was clipped by 3 bases and J by 8 bases, with 13 bases between them. The DNA for the CDR3 is TGCAGTGCTAGTGCTGGAGGCTGGGGCTACACCTTC. It is translated as CSASAGGWGYTF.

The chain recombines TRBV18 with TRBJ2-7; the D is unclear. Germline V gives CDR1 KGHSH, CDR2 LQKENI. Trimming removed 6 bases at V and 1 base at J, with 16 bases between. The CDR3 runs to 15 residues. The CDR3 region is CASSPPGTASYEQYF. CDR3 DNA sequence: TGTGCCAGCTCCCCCCCCGGTACCGCATCCTACGAGCAGTACTTC. Filled out from reference TRBV18 and TRBJ2-7, the complete variable domain reads NAGVMQNPRHLVRRRGQEARLRCSPMKGHSHVYWYRQLPEEGLKFMVYLQKENIIDESGMPKERFSAEFPKEGPSILRIQQVVRGDSAAYFCASSPPGTASYEQYFGPGTRLTVT.

The V call is TRBV7-9, the J call TRBJ1-5; D ambiguous. Germline V gene sequence: CDR1 SEHNR, CDR2 FQNEAQ (reference sequence). Trimming took 11 bases from V and 2 from J, leaving 13 bases between them. The CDR3 is 13 residues long. CDR3 protein: CAVGWSGNQPQHF. Written as DNA, the CDR3 is TGTGCCGTTGGTTGGTCGGGCAATCAGCCCCAGCATTTT.

The chain links TRBV4-1 to TRBJ2-2; D might be TRBD1 or TRBD2, each matching 5 bases. The ends were cut back, 2 bases at V and 0 bases at J, with 10 bases in the middle. From germline, CDR1 is MGHRA and CDR2 YSYEKL. This CDR3 spans 16 amino acids. The CDR3 sequence: CASSQYGGANTGELFF. The DNA of the CDR3 is TGCGCCAGCAGCCAATATGGGGGAGCGAACACCGGGGAGCTGTTTTTT.

CDR3 region: CASSLGTGPDGYTF. CDR3 DNA sequence: TGTGCCAGCAGCTTGGGCACAGGGCCGGATGGCTACACCTTC. The chain has TRBV5-8 and TRBJ1-2; tentatively, D is TRBD1 (6 bases). This CDR3 is 14 amino acids long. Germline V CDR1 and CDR2: SGHTS, YDEGEE. Trimming pared 0 bases from V and 6 bases from J, leaving 12 bases between.

The chain has TRBV4-2 and TRBJ2-1, with 12 bases fitting TRBD2. This CDR3 comprises 17 residues. Germline lookup yields CDR1 LGHNA and CDR2 YNFKEQ. The J segment lost 0 bases and the V segment lost 4 bases, leaving 4 bases of the junction unmatched. DNA for the CDR3: TGTGCCAGCAGCCCACTAGCGGGGGGAAGCTCCTACAATGAGCAGTTCTTC. Protein product: CASSPLAGGSSYNEQFF.

The V and J genes are TRBV30 and TRBJ1-1, with D maybe TRBD1 (6 bases). V lost 4 bases and J 0 bases, leaving 9 bases between the germline ends. Germline V gene data show CDR1 as GTSNPN and CDR2 as SVGIG (reference sequence). The CDR3 spans 13 residues. CDR3 coding DNA: TGTGCCTGGAACAGGGAGATGAACACTGAAGCTTTCTTT. As protein: CAWNREMNTEAFF.

The J gene is TRBJ2-3, the V gene TRBV3-1 (or the pseudogene TRBV3-2); D tentatively fits TRBD1 or TRBD2 (6 bases each). The V gene lost 0 bases and the J gene lost 4 bases, with 20 bases spanning the gap. The CDR3 sequence is 18 residues long. Germline V CDR1 and CDR2: LGHDT, YNNKEL (reference sequence). Here the CDR3 DNA reads TGTGCCAGCAGCCAAGATCAAGGGGGGCCCTTCCACGCAGATACGCAGTATTTT. Translation gives CASSQDQGGPFHADTQYF.

This rearrangement joins TRBV12-3 or TRBV12-4 to TRBJ2-5; no definite D call. The CDR3 runs to 12 residues. V was trimmed by 5 bases and J by 10 bases, leaving 14 bases between them. The CDR3 region is CASSPGPVDQYF. CDR3 sequence (DNA): TGTGCCAGCAGTCCCGGACCCGTGGACCAGTACTTC.

The chain has TRBV3-1 (or the pseudogene TRBV3-2) and TRBJ1-2; D ambiguous. Germline CDR1 is LGHDT and CDR2 is YNNKEL (reference sequence). CDR3 length equals 14 residues. The germline V and J ends were trimmed by 4 bases and 5 bases, with 14 bases remaining between them. CDR3 nucleotides: TGTGCCAGCAGCCGCCGGGGAGAGAGATATGGCTACACCTTC. Its protein is CASSRRGERYGYTF.

The chain combines TRBV10-2 with TRBJ2-1, with 7 bases matching TRBD2. Germline lookup yields CDR1 WSHSY and CDR2 SAAADI. There are 14 residues in the CDR3. V lost 6 bases and J lost 3; bases outside the gene matches: 5. This CDR3 reads CASRGGGFYNEQFF. CDR3 DNA sequence: TGCGCCAGCAGGGGCGGGGGATTCTACAATGAGCAGTTCTTC.

For this clone: Other DNA sequences from this sample encode an identical CDR3 as well. The chain has TRBV6-5 and TRBJ1-5; D uncertain. Germline V gene lookup returns CDR1 MNHEY and CDR2 SVGAGI. V was pared by 3 bases and J by 2 bases, with 5 bases between. This CDR3 comprises 13 residues. The CDR3: CASSYRGNQPQHF. DNA of the CDR3: TGTGCCAGCAGTTATCGTGGCAATCAGCCCCAGCATTTT.

This chain links TRBV6-5 with TRBJ2-7; D remains unclear. V was shortened by 0 bases and J by 12 bases, with 18 bases between the two germline ends. CDR3 size: 14 residues. Germline V gives CDR1 MNHEY, CDR2 SVGAGI. CDR3 protein: CASSYSPVSEPLYF. The DNA for the CDR3 is TGTGCCAGCAGTTACTCCCCTGTCTCCGAGCCGCTGTACTTC.

The chain links TRBV6-6 to TRBJ2-1; 10 bases agree with TRBD1. Germline V gene sequence: CDR1 MNHNY, CDR2 SVGAGI (reference sequence). Trimming cost V 6 bases and J 3 bases; bases outside gene matches: 5. The CDR3 extends over 15 amino acids. CDR3 amino acids: CASRNGQGGYNEQFF. CDR3 DNA: TGTGCCAGCAGAAACGGACAGGGGGGCTACAATGAGCAGTTCTTC.

This chain links TRBV15 with TRBJ2-7, with 10 positions matching TRBD1. The CDR3 spans 15 residues. Trimming took 4 bases from V and 4 from J; bases not matched to a gene: 7. Per the germline V gene, CDR1 is LNHNV and CDR2 is YYDKDF (reference sequence). The CDR3 reads CATSIRTGGSYEQYF. CDR3 DNA sequence: TGTGCCACCAGCATCCGGACAGGGGGTAGTTACGAGCAGTACTTC.

The chain recombines TRBV2 with TRBJ1-5; D not resolved. The germline gives CDR1 SNHLY, CDR2 FYNNEI. V was trimmed by 4 bases and J by 7 bases, leaving 11 bases between them. The CDR3 length is 13 residues. The CDR3 nucleotides read TGTGCCAGCAGTGTGCGGGGAGTCCAGCCCCAGCATTTT. It yields the protein CASSVRGVQPQHF.

The genes are TRBV5-1 and TRBJ1-1; weak D call: TRBD1 (6 bases). This CDR3 contains 14 residues. CDR1 SGHRS and CDR2 YFSETQ come from the germline V gene. V was clipped by 5 bases and J by 1 base, with 12 bases between them. This CDR3 is CASRGTLANTEAFF. DNA for the CDR3: TGCGCCAGCAGAGGGACATTGGCGAACACTGAAGCTTTCTTT.

The rearrangement uses TRBV13 and TRBJ1-2; TRBD1 is a possible D gene (6 bases). CDR1 is PRHDT and CDR2 is FYEKMQ in the germline V gene (reference sequence). This CDR3 has 15 amino acids. Trimming stripped 0 bases from V and 4 bases from J, with 12 bases between. The CDR3 DNA follows: TGTGCCAGCAGCTTAGGAGGGGGTTCCAGCTATGGCTACACCTTC. It codes for CASSLGGGSSYGYTF.

Details on this clone: Other DNA sequences in the same sample also yield this CDR3. The chain is built from TRBV29-1 and TRBJ2-7; either TRBD1 or TRBD2 may fit D (6 bases each). The V gene's germline CDR1 is SQVTM and CDR2 ANQGSEA. The V end was cut by 6 bases, the J end by 0 bases, with 12 bases between. The CDR3 runs 13 residues. DNA for the CDR3: TGCAGCGTCACAGGGAGGAGCTCCTACGAGCAGTACTTC. Amino acids: CSVTGRSSYEQYF.

The V and J genes are TRBV6-5 and TRBJ1-1, with D tentatively TRBD1 (5 bases). V was clipped by 0 bases and J by 1 base, with 12 bases between them. Germline lookup yields CDR1 MNHEY and CDR2 SVGAGI. CDR3 size: 16 residues. The CDR3 DNA reads TGTGCCAGCAGTTACTCGACGGGACCACCGAACACTGAAGCTTTCTTT. Its protein product is CASSYSTGPPNTEAFF.

The chain is built from TRBV4-2 and TRBJ1-2, with TRBD1 as a possible D gene (5 bases). From germline, CDR1 is LGHNA and CDR2 YNFKEQ. V lost 3 bases and J 8 bases, leaving 25 bases between the germline ends. The CDR3 runs to 17 residues. The CDR3 DNA sequence: TGTGCCAGCAGCCAGGCGGGGGTGAGGGCCCCCCTATCGGGCTACACCTTC. Its protein is CASSQAGVRAPLSGYTF.